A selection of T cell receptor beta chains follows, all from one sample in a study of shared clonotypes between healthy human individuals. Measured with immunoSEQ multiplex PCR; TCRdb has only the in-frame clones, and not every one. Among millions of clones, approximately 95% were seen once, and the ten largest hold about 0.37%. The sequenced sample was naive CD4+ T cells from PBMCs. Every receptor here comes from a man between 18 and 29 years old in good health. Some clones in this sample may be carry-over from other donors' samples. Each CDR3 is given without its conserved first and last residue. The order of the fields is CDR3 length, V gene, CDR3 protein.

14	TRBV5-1	ASSLGDGLAKNIQY
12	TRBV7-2	ASSTQGSNQPQH
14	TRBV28	ASSYIGTEANYGYT
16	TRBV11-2	ASSPRTEQGRAKETQY
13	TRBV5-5	ASSLAGQGSYEQY
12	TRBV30	AWEQGSPLYGYT
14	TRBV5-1	ASSSLTSGNSYEQY
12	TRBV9	ASSGGVSHQPQH
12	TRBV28	ASSFPPSATEAF
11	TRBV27	ASWSRPYNEQF
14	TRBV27	ASSSLPTSPNQPQH
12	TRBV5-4	ASSLGQGQETQY
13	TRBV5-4	ASSARAGESREQY
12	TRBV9	ASSVALGTETQY
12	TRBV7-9	ASSWGDSSYEQY
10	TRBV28	ASRTRQGAYR
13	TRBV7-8	ASSLARSGNQPQH
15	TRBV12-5	ASGLVLAGSADQPQH
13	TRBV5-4	ASSRGLAGTGELF
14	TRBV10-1	ASSEGGRGSTDTQY
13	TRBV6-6	ASRGRQGAIPEAF
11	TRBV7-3	ASSLPGTGELF